These 17 T cell receptor beta chains came from one sample sequenced in a study of T cell changes during pregnancy in multiple sclerosis. Sequencing was performed with immunoSEQ multiplex PCR; in TCRdb, only in-frame clones are kept and a portion is missing. The sample carries around 31,000 clones, 90% recorded once. Sequencing was performed on CD4+ T cells from peripheral blood mononuclear cells, taken in the third trimester of pregnancy. Receptors originate from a female donor in good health, enrolled as a control in a pregnancy study.

This clone has only a few counts. The chain joins TRBV6-5 to TRBJ1-1; no clear D gene. CDR3 length: 13 residues. V dropped 4 bases and J dropped 0 bases, with 6 bases sitting between them. Germline CDR1 MNHEY, CDR2 SVGAGI. The CDR3 coding sequence is TGTGCCAGCAGTTTAAGCTTGAACACTGAAGCTTTCTTT. Translating it yields CASSLSLNTEAFF.

V gene TRBV30 combines with J gene TRBJ1-5; 8 nucleotides line up with TRBD1. V was pared by 2 bases and J by 4 bases, with 7 bases of the junction left unmatched. Germline CDR1 is GTSNPN and CDR2 is SVGIG (reference sequence). This CDR3 region has 15 residues. The CDR3 loop reads CAWSSGGTGNQPQHF. The CDR3 nucleotides are TGTGCCTGGAGTTCAGGGGGCACGGGGAATCAGCCCCAGCATTTT.

V and J are TRBV5-1 and TRBJ2-3; perhaps TRBD2 as D (6 bases). CDR1 and CDR2 from the germline V gene are SGHRS and YFSETQ. Trimming took off 4 bases at V and 1 base at J, with 16 bases between the two ends. There are 16 residues in the CDR3. Here the CDR3 DNA reads TGCGCCAGCAGCCTCCGGGAGCACAGTGGCACAGATACGCAGTATTTT. It encodes CASSLREHSGTDTQYF.

The V call is TRBV7-2, the J call TRBJ1-1, with 9 bases lining up with TRBD1. J gave up 5 bases and V 4 bases, and 5 bases lay outside the gene matches. Germline V gene sequence: CDR1 SGHTA, CDR2 FQGNSA. This CDR3 is 14 amino acids long. As DNA, the CDR3 is TGTGCCAGCAGCTGGGGACAGGGAAAGACTGAAGCTTTCTTT. Translation: CASSWGQGKTEAFF.

The rearrangement joins TRBV6-5 to TRBJ2-3; D is uncertain. V lost 0 bases and J lost 1, with 8 bases in between. The germline CDR1 and CDR2 sequences are MNHEY and SVGAGI. This CDR3 has 15 residues. As DNA, the CDR3 is TGTGCCAGCAGTTACTCGAGTCCACGCACAGATACGCAGTATTTT. It translates to CASSYSSPRTDTQYF.

The genes are TRBV15 and TRBJ2-1; TRBD1 matches 12 bases. Germline V lookup: CDR1 LNHNV, CDR2 YYDKDF (reference sequence). The V segment lost 3 bases and the J segment 5 bases; nucleotides outside the gene matches: 2. The CDR3 runs 15 residues. Here the CDR3 DNA reads TGTGCCACCAGCAGCCGGGACAGGGGGCACAATGAGCAGTTCTTC. This sequence encodes CATSSRDRGHNEQFF.

The genes are TRBV14 and TRBJ2-2; 8 bases line up with TRBD1. The CDR3 totals 16 residues. V dropped 4 bases and J dropped 4; count of bases not matched to a gene: 8. The germline V gene encodes CDR1 SGHDN and CDR2 FVKESK. CDR3 sequence reads: CASSLWDRQGTGELFF. In DNA, the CDR3 is TGTGCCAGCAGCCTCTGGGACAGGCAGGGCACCGGGGAGCTGTTTTTT. Complete variable domain (other parts from reference TRBV14 and TRBJ2-2): EAGVTQFPSHSVIEKGQTVTLRCDPISGHDNLYWYRRVMGKEIKFLLHFVKESKQDESGMPNNRFLAERTGGTYSTLKVQPAELEDSGVYFCASSLWDRQGTGELFFGEGSRLTVL.

This chain joins TRBV7-2 and TRBJ1-5; TRBD1 agrees at 7 bases. The CDR3 extends over 15 amino acids. The germline CDR1 and CDR2 sequences are SGHTA and FQGNSA. Germline trimming cut 1 base from V and 4 bases from J; bases unmatched to any gene: 4. As DNA, the CDR3 is TGTGCCAGCAGCTTAGGAGGGACAGATAATCAGCCCCAGCATTTT. As protein: CASSLGGTDNQPQHF.

The J gene is TRBJ2-2, the V gene TRBV5-4; 9 bases match TRBD1. Per germline, CDR1 SGHNT and CDR2 YYREEE (reference sequence). V lost 0 bases to trimming and J lost 7 bases; unmatched junction nucleotides: 4. This CDR3 spans 15 amino acids. CDR3 DNA: TGTGCCAGCAGCTTGGTAGGACAGGGGTTCGGGGAGCTGTTTTTT. Translating gives CASSLVGQGFGELFF.

The V and J genes are TRBV27 and TRBJ2-5; perhaps TRBD1 as D (6 bases). Germline V gives CDR1 MNHEY, CDR2 SMNVEV (reference sequence). The V gene lost 5 bases and the J gene lost 1 base, with 17 bases spanning the gap. The CDR3 consists of 16 residues. This CDR3 reads CASSPLFDRFQETQYF. The DNA of the CDR3 is TGTGCCAGCAGTCCCCTCTTTGACAGGTTCCAAGAGACCCAGTACTTC.

The chain links TRBV27 to TRBJ1-1; 7 nucleotides agree with TRBD1. Germline trimming cut 5 bases from V and 0 bases from J; bases unmatched to any gene: 9. The germline CDR1 and CDR2 sequences are MNHEY and SMNVEV (reference sequence). The CDR3 is 16 amino acids. The CDR3 loop is CASSQWTGDLNTEAFF. DNA of the CDR3: TGTGCCAGCAGTCAATGGACAGGTGATTTGAACACTGAAGCTTTCTTT.

The chain uses TRBV18 and TRBJ1-4; D is unclear. V was pared by 3 bases and J by 4 bases, with 9 bases between. CDR3 length equals 14 residues. Germline-derived CDR1 and CDR2 are KGHSH and LQKENI. CDR3 region: CASSPGQNNEKLFF. The CDR3 nucleotides are TGTGCCAGCTCACCTGGGCAGAATAATGAAAAACTGTTTTTT.

The chain employs TRBV10-3 and TRBJ2-1; D is ambiguous. The CDR3 runs to 13 residues. Germline loops: CDR1 ENHRY, CDR2 SYGVKD. V shed 3 bases and J shed 6 bases, with 9 bases lying between them. The CDR3 sequence: CAISDVDVNEQFF. The CDR3 nucleotides are TGTGCCATCAGTGACGTAGATGTCAATGAGCAGTTCTTC.

This chain joins TRBV6-1 and TRBJ2-7; TRBD1 is a possible D gene (6 bases). The length of the CDR3 is 14 residues. The V end was cut by 6 bases, the J end by 0 bases, with 12 bases between. Germline V CDR1 and CDR2: MNHNS, SASEGT. CDR3 sequence reads: CASRARDNSYEQYF. The CDR3 DNA sequence: TGTGCCAGCAGGGCCCGGGACAACTCCTACGAGCAGTACTTC.

The chain combines TRBV19 with TRBJ2-7, with unresolved D. The CDR3 is 13 residues long. Trimming took off 3 bases at V and 3 bases at J, with 9 bases between the two ends. CDR1 and CDR2 (germline): LNHDA, SQIVND (reference sequence). The CDR3 DNA reads as TGTGCCAGTAGTATTAACGCGCGCTACGAGCAGTACTTC. It encodes CASSINARYEQYF.

The rearrangement joins TRBV18 to TRBJ2-7; D is perhaps TRBD1 (5 bases). This CDR3 region has 14 residues. CDR1 and CDR2 from the germline V gene are KGHSH and LQKENI. V lost 2 bases and J lost 3, with 11 bases in between. The CDR3 nucleotides are TGTGCCAGCTCACCAGGGGCGGAAGACTACGAGCAGTACTTC. This gives the protein CASSPGAEDYEQYF.

V usage is TRBV18 and J usage is TRBJ1-2; TRBD1 aligns across 10 bases. The CDR3 has 17 amino acids. J lost 8 bases, V lost 3 bases, and 15 bases had no gene match. CDR1 and CDR2 from the germline V gene are KGHSH and LQKENI. The CDR3 nucleotides are TGTGCCAGCTCACCTCCGGGACAGGGGACCAACTATGTGGGCTACACCTTC. This gives the protein CASSPPGQGTNYVGYTF.